This T cell receptor (beta chain) appears in the sequencing data of a study of immune characterization of retroperitoneal liposarcoma (dated by TCRdb to the late 2010s). Receptor amplification or capture employed PCR. Instrument on record: NextSeq 500. TCRdb took the public reads, trimmed them with fastp at Q25, ran MiXCR for clone calling and kept in-frame beta chains. Each CDR3 protein gets just one entry, which takes the most common genes and DNA from the rows behind it. This sample gives approximately 9,000 distinct CDR3 sequences in total; roughly a quarter of them show up just once. Under 9.5% of the sample rests with the top ten. Relative to its sample, this clonotype is medium-sized (0.01 to 0.1%). The specificity of this receptor is unknown. Base qualities were left out, and no much larger clone turns up one base away. This clonotype was obtained from a male donor with retroperitoneal liposarcoma. The sample taken for sequencing was tumor tissue.

In nucleotide form, the sequence is TGTGCCAGCAGCCCATCTAGCGGGAGGGCCTACGAGCAGTTCTTC. This gives the protein CASSPSSGRAYEQFF. The sequence joins TRBV7-2 to TRBJ2-1, with 12 bases matching TRBD2. The CDR3 contains 15 residues, cysteine and phenylalanine counted. The kept DNA is CDR3 alone, 45 bases in frame from the first base. The germline V gene specifies SGHTA as CDR1 and FQGNSA as CDR2. The V end gives up 5 bases and the J end 10 bases, leaving 9 bases in the junction not matched to a gene.